This TCR beta chain is drawn from a study of OX40 agonist ivuxolimab in advanced cancers. The wider study: From roughly 23 to 90 years was the age range, with a mean of around 57 years, and approximately 80% were male. Past anti-PD-1, anti-PD-L1 or anti-CTLA-4 therapy was accepted, and 40% to 50% had received some. Study-level results: In CD8+ T cells, expanded clones were on average more numerous than in CD4+. At 0.1 to 3.0 mg/kg and by week 6, clonal expansion occurred in CD4+ and CD8+ blood T cells.

About this clone itself: The antigen remains undetermined.

The trim removed 7 bases at V and 1 base at J, leaving 9 bases unmatched. Germline V gives CDR1 SNHLY, CDR2 FYNNEI. The CDR3 spans 15 residues. Profiled with immunoSEQ multiplex PCR; TCRdb holds only in-frame clones, not every one. The sample consists of 12,000 to 15,000 clones, around nine tenths of them appearing once. This receptor was taken from an adult with an advanced solid tumor such as melanoma, head and neck, liver or kidney cancer. The rearrangement uses TRBV2 and TRBJ1-1; TRBD1 matches at 7 bases. The material was CD4+ or CD8+ T cells sorted from blood, obtained in a trial of the OX40 agonist ivuxolimab. Written as DNA, the CDR3 is TGTGCCAGCAAACAGGGGACCGCACCGAACACTGAAGCTTTCTTT. Translated, it gives CASKQGTAPNTEAFF.